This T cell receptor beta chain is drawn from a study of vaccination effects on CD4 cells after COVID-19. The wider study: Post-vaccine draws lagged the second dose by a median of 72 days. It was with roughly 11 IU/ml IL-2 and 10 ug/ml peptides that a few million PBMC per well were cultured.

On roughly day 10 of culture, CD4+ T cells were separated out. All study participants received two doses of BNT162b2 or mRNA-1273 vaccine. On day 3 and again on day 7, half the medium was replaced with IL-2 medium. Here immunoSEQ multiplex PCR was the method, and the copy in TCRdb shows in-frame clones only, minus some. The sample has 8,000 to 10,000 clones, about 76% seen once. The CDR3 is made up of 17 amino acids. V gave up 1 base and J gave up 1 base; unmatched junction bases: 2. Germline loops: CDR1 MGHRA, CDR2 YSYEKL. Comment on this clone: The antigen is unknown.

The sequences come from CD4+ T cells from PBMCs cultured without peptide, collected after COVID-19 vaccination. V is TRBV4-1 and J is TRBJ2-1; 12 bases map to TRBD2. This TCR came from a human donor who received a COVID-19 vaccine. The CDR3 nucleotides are TGCGCCAGCAGCCAAGGGCTAGCGGGAGGGTCCTACAATGAGCAGTTCTTC. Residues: CASSQGLAGGSYNEQFF.